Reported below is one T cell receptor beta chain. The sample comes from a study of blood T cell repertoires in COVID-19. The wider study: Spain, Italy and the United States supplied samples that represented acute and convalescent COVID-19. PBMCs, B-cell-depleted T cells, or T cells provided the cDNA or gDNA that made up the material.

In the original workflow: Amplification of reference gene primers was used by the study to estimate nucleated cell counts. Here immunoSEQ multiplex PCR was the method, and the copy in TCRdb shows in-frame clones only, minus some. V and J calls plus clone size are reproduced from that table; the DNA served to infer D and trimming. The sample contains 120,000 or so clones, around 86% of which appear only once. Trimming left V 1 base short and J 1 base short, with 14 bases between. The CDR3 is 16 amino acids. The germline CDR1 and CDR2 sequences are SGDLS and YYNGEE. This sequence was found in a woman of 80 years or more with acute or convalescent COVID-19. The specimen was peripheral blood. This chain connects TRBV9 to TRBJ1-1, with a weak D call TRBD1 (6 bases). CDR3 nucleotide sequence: TGTGCCAGCAGCGTACAAACCGGGACAACGAACACTGAAGCTTTCTTT. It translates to CASSVQTGTTNTEAFF.